This entry features one T cell receptor (beta chain) sequence. Its target is not known. The CDR3 covers 13 residues. Germline V gene data show CDR1 as SGHAT and CDR2 as FQNNGV. V lost 2 bases, J lost 5 bases, and 9 bases lay in between. This specimen comes from a study of identical twins. Findings and caveats of the study: Out-of-frame sharing of TCR alpha in monozygotic twins was underestimated by models.

A template switching step contributed a universal primer site, while unique molecular identifiers were present in the cDNA. TCRdb independently ran MiXCR on the 5' RACE reads; one entry per CDR3 protein. Of under 350,000 distinct CDR3 sequences in the sample, roughly 10% were seen once. This sample also appeared in a second study, on yellow fever vaccine responses in identical twins.

Sequenced sample: CD8+ T cells sorted from blood. The rearrangement joins TRBV11-2 to TRBJ2-5; tentative D call: TRBD1 (6 bases). This sequence was found in a young woman in good health. The CDR3 is CASSLTTGETQYF. CDR3 coding DNA: TGTGCCAGCAGCTTAACCACAGGGGAGACCCAGTACTTC. Based on the CDR3 plus reference TRBV11-2 and TRBJ2-5, the full variable domain is EAGVAQSPRYKIIEKRQSVAFWCNPISGHATLYWYQQILGQGPKLLIQFQNNGVVDDSQLPKDRFSAERLKGVDSTLKIQPAKLEDSAVYLCASSLTTGETQYFGPGTRLLVL.